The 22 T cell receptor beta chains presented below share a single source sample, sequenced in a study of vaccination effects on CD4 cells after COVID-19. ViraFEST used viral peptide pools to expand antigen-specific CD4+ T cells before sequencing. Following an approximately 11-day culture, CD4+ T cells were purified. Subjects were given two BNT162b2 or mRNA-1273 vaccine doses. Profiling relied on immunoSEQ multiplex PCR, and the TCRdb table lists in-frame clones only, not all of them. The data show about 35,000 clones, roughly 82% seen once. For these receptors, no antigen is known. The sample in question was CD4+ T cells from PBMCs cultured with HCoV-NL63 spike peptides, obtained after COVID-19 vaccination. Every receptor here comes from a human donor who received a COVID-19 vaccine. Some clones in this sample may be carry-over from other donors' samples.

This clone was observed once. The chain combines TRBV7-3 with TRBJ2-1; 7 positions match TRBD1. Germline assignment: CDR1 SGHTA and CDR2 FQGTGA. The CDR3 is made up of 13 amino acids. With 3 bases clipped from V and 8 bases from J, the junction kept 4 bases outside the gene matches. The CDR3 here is CASSFLQGYEQFF. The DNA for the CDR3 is TGTGCCAGCAGCTTCCTACAGGGGTATGAGCAGTTCTTC.

CDR3 amino acids: CASSVWDWETQYF. The CDR3 nucleotides read TGTGCCAGCAGCGTATGGGACTGGGAGACCCAGTACTTC. J is TRBJ2-5 and V is TRBV9, with a tentative D call TRBD2 (6 bases). The length of the CDR3 is 13 residues. Germline-derived CDR1 and CDR2 are SGDLS and YYNGEE. The V end was cut by 1 base, the J end by 5 bases, with 9 bases between.

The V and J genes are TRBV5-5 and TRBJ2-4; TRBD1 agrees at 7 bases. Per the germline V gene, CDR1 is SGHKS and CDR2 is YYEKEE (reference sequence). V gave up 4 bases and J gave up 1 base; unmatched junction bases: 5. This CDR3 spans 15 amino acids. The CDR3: CASSTGQVAKNIQYF. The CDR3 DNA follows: TGTGCCAGCAGCACAGGACAGGTGGCCAAAAACATTCAGTACTTC.

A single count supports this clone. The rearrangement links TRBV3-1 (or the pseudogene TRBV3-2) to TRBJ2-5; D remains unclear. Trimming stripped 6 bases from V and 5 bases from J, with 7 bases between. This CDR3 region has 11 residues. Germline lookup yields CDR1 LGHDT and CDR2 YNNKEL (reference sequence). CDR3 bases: TGTGCCAGCAGAGCGTTCGAGACCCAGTACTTC. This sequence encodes CASRAFETQYF.

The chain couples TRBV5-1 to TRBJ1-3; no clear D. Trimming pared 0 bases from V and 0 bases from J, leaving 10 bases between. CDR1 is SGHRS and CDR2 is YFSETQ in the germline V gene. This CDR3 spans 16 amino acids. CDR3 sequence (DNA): TGCGCCAGCAGCTTGGTCTCGGGCGACTCTGGAAACACCATATATTTT. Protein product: CASSLVSGDSGNTIYF. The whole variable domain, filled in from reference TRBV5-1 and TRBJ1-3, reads KAGVTQTPRYLIKTRGQQVTLSCSPISGHRSVSWYQQTPGQGLQFLFEYFSETQRNKGNFPGRFSGRQFSNSRSEMNVSTLELGDSALYLCASSLVSGDSGNTIYFGEGSWLTVV.

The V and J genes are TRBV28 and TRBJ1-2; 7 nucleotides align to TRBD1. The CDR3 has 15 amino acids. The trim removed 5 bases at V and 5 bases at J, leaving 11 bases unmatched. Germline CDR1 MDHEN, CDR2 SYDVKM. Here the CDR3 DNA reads TGTGCCAGCAGTGGCCCGGGGGGACAGCAATATGGCTACACCTTC. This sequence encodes CASSGPGGQQYGYTF.

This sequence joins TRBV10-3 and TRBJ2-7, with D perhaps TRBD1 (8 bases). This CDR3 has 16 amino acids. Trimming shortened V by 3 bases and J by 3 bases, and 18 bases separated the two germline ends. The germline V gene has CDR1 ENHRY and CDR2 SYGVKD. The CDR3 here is CAISDPGQGGGYEQYV. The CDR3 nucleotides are TGTGCCATCAGTGATCCCGGACAGGGAGGGGGCTACGAGCAGTACGTC.

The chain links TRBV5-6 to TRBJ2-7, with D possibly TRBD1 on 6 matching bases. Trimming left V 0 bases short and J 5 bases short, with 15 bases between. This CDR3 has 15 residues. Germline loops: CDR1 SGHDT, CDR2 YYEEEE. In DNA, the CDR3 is TGTGCCAGCAGCTTGGGGACAGTTCCTTGGGACGAGCAGTACGTC. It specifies CASSLGTVPWDEQYV.

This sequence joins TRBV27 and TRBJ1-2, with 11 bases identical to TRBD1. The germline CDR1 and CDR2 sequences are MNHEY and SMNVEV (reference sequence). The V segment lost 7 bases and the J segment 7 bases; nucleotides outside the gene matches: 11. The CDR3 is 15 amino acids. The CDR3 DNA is TGTGCCAGCACATCCTCCGGGACAGGGGGTCTTGGCTACACCTTC. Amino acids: CASTSSGTGGLGYTF.

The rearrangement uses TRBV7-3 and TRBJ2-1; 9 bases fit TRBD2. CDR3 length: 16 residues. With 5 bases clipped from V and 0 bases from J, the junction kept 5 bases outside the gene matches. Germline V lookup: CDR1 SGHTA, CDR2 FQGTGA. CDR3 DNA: TGTGCCAGCAGCGTGACTAGCGGTGTCTCCTACAATGAGCAGTTCTTC. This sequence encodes CASSVTSGVSYNEQFF.

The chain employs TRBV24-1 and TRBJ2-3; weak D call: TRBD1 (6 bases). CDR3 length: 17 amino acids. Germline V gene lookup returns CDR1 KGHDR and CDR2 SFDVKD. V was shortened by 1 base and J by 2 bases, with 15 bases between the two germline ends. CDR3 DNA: TGTGCCACCAGTGATTTAAGAAAGACAGGATCCACAGATACGCAGTATTTT. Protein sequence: CATSDLRKTGSTDTQYF.

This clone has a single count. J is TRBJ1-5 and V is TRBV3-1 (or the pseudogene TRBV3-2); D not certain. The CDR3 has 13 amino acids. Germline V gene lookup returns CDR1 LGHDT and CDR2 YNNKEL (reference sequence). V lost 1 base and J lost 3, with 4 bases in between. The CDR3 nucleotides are TGTGCCAGCAGCCAAGGTACCAATCAGCCCCAGCATTTT. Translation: CASSQGTNQPQHF.

CDR3 DNA sequence: TGTGCCAGCAGCGTCCACTTCACCACAGATACGCAGTATTTT. Translating it yields CASSVHFTTDTQYF. The rearrangement joins TRBV9 to TRBJ2-3; no clear D. V gave up 2 bases and J gave up 2 bases, with 9 bases separating them. CDR1 and CDR2 (germline): SGDLS, YYNGEE. This CDR3 comprises 14 residues.

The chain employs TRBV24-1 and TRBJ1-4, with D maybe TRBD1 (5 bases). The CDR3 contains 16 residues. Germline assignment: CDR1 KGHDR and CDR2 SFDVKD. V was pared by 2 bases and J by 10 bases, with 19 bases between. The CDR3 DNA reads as TGTGCCACCAGTGATTCTACCGGGACTAAAAACGGAAAACTGTTTTTT. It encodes CATSDSTGTKNGKLFF.

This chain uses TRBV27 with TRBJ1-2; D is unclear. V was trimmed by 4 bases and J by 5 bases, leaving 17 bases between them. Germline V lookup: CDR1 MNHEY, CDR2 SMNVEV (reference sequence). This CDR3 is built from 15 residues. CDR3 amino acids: CASSSDRTLRYGYTF. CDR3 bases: TGTGCCAGCAGTTCGGACCGGACCTTGAGATATGGCTACACCTTC.

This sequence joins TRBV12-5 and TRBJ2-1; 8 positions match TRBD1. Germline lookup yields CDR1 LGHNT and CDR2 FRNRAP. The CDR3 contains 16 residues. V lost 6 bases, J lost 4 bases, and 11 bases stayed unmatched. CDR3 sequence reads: CASGPGRDRIYNEQFF. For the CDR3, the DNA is TGTGCTAGTGGCCCGGGGCGGGACAGGATTTACAATGAGCAGTTCTTC.

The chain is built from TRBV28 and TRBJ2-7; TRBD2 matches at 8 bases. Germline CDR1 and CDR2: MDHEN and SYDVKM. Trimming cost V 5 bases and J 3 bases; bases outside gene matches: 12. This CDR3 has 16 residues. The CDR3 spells CASSKLGAGELYEQYV. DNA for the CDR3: TGTGCCAGCAGTAAACTAGGAGCGGGGGAGCTCTACGAGCAGTACGTC.

CDR3 in DNA: TGTGCCAGCAGCCAACTAGGGACTGAAGAGACCCAGTACTTC. Translated, it gives CASSQLGTEETQYF. The chain links TRBV14 to TRBJ2-5; the D gene is possibly TRBD2 (6 bases). This CDR3 comprises 14 residues. Germline V CDR1 and CDR2: SGHDN, FVKESK. Deletions cut 2 bases from V and 3 bases from J, with 10 bases between.

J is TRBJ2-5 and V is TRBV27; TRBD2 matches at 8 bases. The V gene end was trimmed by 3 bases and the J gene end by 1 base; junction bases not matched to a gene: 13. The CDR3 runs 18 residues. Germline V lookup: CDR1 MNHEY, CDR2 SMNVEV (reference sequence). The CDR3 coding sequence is TGTGCCAGCAGTTTTCTCCCATCGCTAACTAGCGGCCAAGAGACCCAGTACTTC. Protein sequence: CASSFLPSLTSGQETQYF.

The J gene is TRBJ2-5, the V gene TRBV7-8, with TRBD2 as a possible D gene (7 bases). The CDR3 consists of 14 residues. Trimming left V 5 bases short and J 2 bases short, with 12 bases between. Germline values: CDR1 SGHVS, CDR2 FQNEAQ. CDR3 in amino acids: CASSPGGPQETQYF. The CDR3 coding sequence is TGTGCCAGCAGCCCGGGGGGCCCTCAAGAGACCCAGTACTTC. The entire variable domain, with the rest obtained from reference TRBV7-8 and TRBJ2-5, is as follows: GAGVSQSPRYKVAKRGQDVALRCDPISGHVSLFWYQQALGQGPEFLTYFQNEAQLDKSGLPSDRFFAERPEGSVSTLKIQRTQQEDSAVYLCASSPGGPQETQYFGPGTRLLVL.

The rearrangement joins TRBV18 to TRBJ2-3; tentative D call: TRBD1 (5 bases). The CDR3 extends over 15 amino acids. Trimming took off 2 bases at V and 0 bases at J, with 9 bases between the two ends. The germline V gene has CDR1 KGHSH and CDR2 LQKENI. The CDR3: CASSPGAGSTDTQYF. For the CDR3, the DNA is TGTGCCAGCTCACCAGGGGCAGGGAGCACAGATACGCAGTATTTT.

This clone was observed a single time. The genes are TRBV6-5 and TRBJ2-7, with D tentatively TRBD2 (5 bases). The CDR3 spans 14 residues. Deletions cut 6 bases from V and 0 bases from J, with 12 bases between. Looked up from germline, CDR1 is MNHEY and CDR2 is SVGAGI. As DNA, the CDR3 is TGTGCCAGCAGGAGGACGGGGAGCTCCTACGAGCAGTACTTC. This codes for CASRRTGSSYEQYF.